This TCR beta chain was identified in a study of CD8+ T cells in alopecia areata. General study findings and limits: Scalp samples also yield sequences of resident alphabeta T cells from normal skin.

The CDR3 has 14 residues. Germline CDR1 MNHEY, CDR2 SMNVEV (reference sequence). V lost 2 bases to trimming and J lost 0 bases, with 5 bases between them. Extracted from the samples, RNA was reverse transcribed into cDNA to serve as the sequencing template. Profiled with immunoSEQ multiplex PCR; TCRdb holds only in-frame clones, not every one. Of about 150,000 clones in the sample, roughly 50% were seen once. Details on this clone: Its antigen is as yet unknown.

Specimens obtained from alopecia areata patients comprised lesional scalp punch biopsies and peripheral blood. Sequenced material: CD4+ T cells sorted from blood. The chain uses TRBV27 and TRBJ2-1; a possible D gene is TRBD2 (5 bases). The source is a human donor with alopecia areata. The CDR3 DNA reads as TGTGCCAGCAGTTTAACTAGCTCCTACAATGAGCAGTTCTTC. This sequence encodes CASSLTSSYNEQFF.